This TCR beta chain was retrieved from a study of shared clonotypes between healthy human individuals. V was clipped by 4 bases and J by 10 bases, with 11 bases between them. There are 12 residues in the CDR3. The germline V gene has CDR1 SGHVS and CDR2 FNYEAQ. TCRdb's table, derived via immunoSEQ multiplex PCR, lists solely in-frame clones and lacks some. The sample lists nearly 2 million clones; approximately 94% were seen once. As defined, naive CD8 cells were CD45RO-negative and positively selected for CCR7, with terminally differentiated effector memory CD45RA+ cells excluded. The chain couples TRBV7-6 to TRBJ2-1, with a possible D match to TRBD2 (5 bases). The source of this sequence is a man between 18 and 29 years old in good health. Material for sequencing was naive CD8+ T cells sorted from blood. DNA for the CDR3: TGTGCCAGCAGCTACGCGCAGCGGGAGCAGTTCTTC. This gives the protein CASSYAQREQFF.